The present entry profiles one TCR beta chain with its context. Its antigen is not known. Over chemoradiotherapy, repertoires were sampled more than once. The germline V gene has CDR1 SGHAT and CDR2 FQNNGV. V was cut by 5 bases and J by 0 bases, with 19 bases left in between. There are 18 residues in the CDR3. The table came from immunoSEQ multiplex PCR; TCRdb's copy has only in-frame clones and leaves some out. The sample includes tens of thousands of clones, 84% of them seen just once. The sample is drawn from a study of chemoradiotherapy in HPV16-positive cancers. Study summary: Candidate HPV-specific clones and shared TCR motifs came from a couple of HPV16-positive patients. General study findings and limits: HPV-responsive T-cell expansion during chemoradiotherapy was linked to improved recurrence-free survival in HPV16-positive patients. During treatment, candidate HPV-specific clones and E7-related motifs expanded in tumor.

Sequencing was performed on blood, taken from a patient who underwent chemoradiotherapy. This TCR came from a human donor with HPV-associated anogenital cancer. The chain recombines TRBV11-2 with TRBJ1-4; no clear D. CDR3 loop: CASSPTYGIRSTNEKLFF. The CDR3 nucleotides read TGTGCCAGCAGCCCCACCTACGGGATTCGTTCAACTAATGAAAAACTGTTTTTT.